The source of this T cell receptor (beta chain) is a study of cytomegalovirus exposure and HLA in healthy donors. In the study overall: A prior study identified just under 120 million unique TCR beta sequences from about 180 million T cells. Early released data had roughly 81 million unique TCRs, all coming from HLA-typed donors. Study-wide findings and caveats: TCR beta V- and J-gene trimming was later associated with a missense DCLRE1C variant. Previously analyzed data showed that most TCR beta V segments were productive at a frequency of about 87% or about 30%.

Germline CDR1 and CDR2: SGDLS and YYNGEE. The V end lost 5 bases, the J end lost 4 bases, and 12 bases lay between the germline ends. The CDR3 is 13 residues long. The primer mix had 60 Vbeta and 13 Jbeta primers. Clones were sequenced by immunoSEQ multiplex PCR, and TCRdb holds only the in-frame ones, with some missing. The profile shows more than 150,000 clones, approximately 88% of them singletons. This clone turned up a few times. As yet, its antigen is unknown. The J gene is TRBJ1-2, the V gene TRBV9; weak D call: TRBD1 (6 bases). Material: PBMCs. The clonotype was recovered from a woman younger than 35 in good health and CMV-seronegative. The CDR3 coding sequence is TGTGCCAGCAGAAACAGGGATCGCTATGGCTACACCTTC. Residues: CASRNRDRYGYTF.